The rows below give T cell receptor beta chains drawn from one sample of a study of cytomegalovirus exposure and HLA in healthy donors. Profiled with immunoSEQ multiplex PCR; TCRdb holds only in-frame clones, not every one. The sample lists about 160,000 clones; 65% to 80% were seen once. Sequencing used PBMCs. The receptor source for this set is a middle-aged man in good health and CMV-seronegative. Each CDR3 is given with its conserved first and last residue. The order of the fields is D gene, clone size, J gene, V gene, CDR3 DNA, CDR3 protein. D genes are given only for firm matches. A row's size may be missing; if present it is once, few, many or a size class.

d_gene: TRBD1
abundance: -
j_gene: TRBJ1-5
v_gene: TRBV28
CDR3nt: TGTGCCAGCACCCCGACAGGGCATCAGCCCCAGCATTTT
CDR3aa: CASTPTGHQPQHF

d_gene: TRBD1
abundance: -
j_gene: TRBJ1-4
v_gene: TRBV9
CDR3nt: TGTGCCAGCAGAAAAACAGGGGCAACTAATGAAAAACTGTTTTTT
CDR3aa: CASRKTGATNEKLFF

d_gene: TRBD1
abundance: -
j_gene: TRBJ2-7
v_gene: TRBV5-1
CDR3nt: TGCGCCAGCAGCTTCGGGACAGAATACGAGCAGTACTTC
CDR3aa: CASSFGTEYEQYF

d_gene: -
abundance: -
j_gene: TRBJ2-5
v_gene: TRBV30
CDR3nt: TGTGCCTGGACTGGTGAGGAGACCCAGTACTTC
CDR3aa: CAWTGEETQYF

d_gene: -
abundance: -
j_gene: TRBJ2-2
v_gene: TRBV27
CDR3nt: TGTGCCAGCAGTTTTCGTTTGGGACACACTGCACTTCGGGACGGGGAGCTGTTTTTT
CDR3aa: CASSFRLGHTALRDGELFF

d_gene: -
abundance: -
j_gene: TRBJ1-1
v_gene: TRBV6-1
CDR3nt: TGTGCCAGCAGTGAAGTGCCGGCGGGTAACACTGAAGCTTTCTTT
CDR3aa: CASSEVPAGNTEAFF

d_gene: TRBD1
abundance: -
j_gene: TRBJ2-1
v_gene: TRBV27
CDR3nt: TGTGCCAGCAGTCCCACCCAGACAGGGACCTACAATGAGCAGTTCTTC
CDR3aa: CASSPTQTGTYNEQFF

d_gene: -
abundance: -
j_gene: TRBJ2-4
v_gene: TRBV5-1
CDR3nt: TGCGCCAGCAGCAGATGGACTGGAAACATTCAGTACTTC
CDR3aa: CASSRWTGNIQYF

d_gene: -
abundance: few
j_gene: TRBJ2-1
v_gene: TRBV10-2
CDR3nt: TGCGCCAGCAGTGAGTTGGAGTCGGTTCACGATGAGCAGTTCTTC
CDR3aa: CASSELESVHDEQFF

d_gene: TRBD2
abundance: -
j_gene: TRBJ2-7
v_gene: TRBV2
CDR3nt: TGTGCCAGCAGTGTCGGCCGGGGGGGCTCCTACGAGCAGTACTTC
CDR3aa: CASSVGRGGSYEQYF

d_gene: -
abundance: -
j_gene: TRBJ2-2
v_gene: TRBV6-5
CDR3nt: TGTGCCAGCAGCCCCAGACACAAGACCGGGGAGCTGTTTTTT
CDR3aa: CASSPRHKTGELFF

d_gene: TRBD1
abundance: -
j_gene: TRBJ2-7
v_gene: TRBV7-2
CDR3nt: TGTGCCAGCAGCCTGGACAGGGGTCCCTACGAGCAGTACTTC
CDR3aa: CASSLDRGPYEQYF

d_gene: TRBD2
abundance: -
j_gene: TRBJ2-5
v_gene: TRBV30
CDR3nt: TGTGCCTGGGGAGACGGGGGGAGTGTGGAGACCCAGTACTTC
CDR3aa: CAWGDGGSVETQYF

d_gene: TRBD1
abundance: -
j_gene: TRBJ2-2
v_gene: TRBV12-5
CDR3nt: TGTGCTAGTGGTTTGAGGGGGCCCGGGGAGCTGTTTTTT
CDR3aa: CASGLRGPGELFF

d_gene: TRBD1
abundance: few
j_gene: TRBJ2-1
v_gene: TRBV19
CDR3nt: TGTGCCAGTAGTATTCGGGACAGGGTGTATGAGCAGTTCTTC
CDR3aa: CASSIRDRVYEQFF

d_gene: TRBD2
abundance: -
j_gene: TRBJ2-1
v_gene: TRBV9
CDR3nt: TGTGCCAGCAGCGTCGGACTAGCGGGGGAGTCCCGCTCCTACAATGAGCAGTTCTTC
CDR3aa: CASSVGLAGESRSYNEQFF

d_gene: TRBD1
abundance: -
j_gene: TRBJ2-6
v_gene: TRBV30
CDR3nt: TGTGCCTGGACCGGACAGGGGGCTGGGGCCAACGTCCTGACTTTC
CDR3aa: CAWTGQGAGANVLTF

d_gene: TRBD1
abundance: -
j_gene: TRBJ1-5
v_gene: TRBV6-5
CDR3nt: TGTGCCAGACCCGAGGGGGCCGATTTGGAGCCCCAGCATTTT
CDR3aa: CARPEGADLEPQHF

d_gene: -
abundance: -
j_gene: TRBJ2-7
v_gene: TRBV19
CDR3nt: TGTGCCAGTAGTATACGCGGCAGAAACTCCTACGAGCAGTACTTC
CDR3aa: CASSIRGRNSYEQYF

d_gene: -
abundance: -
j_gene: TRBJ1-2
v_gene: TRBV9
CDR3nt: TGTGCCAGCAGCGTGGGCCTCGACTACACCTTC
CDR3aa: CASSVGLDYTF

d_gene: TRBD1
abundance: few
j_gene: TRBJ2-3
v_gene: TRBV6-6
CDR3nt: TGTGCCAGCAGTTACCCCAGGGGGAGAGGCACAGATACGCAGTATTTT
CDR3aa: CASSYPRGRGTDTQYF

d_gene: -
abundance: -
j_gene: TRBJ1-5
v_gene: TRBV4-2
CDR3nt: TGTGCCAGCAGCCAAGAGGGTGGACAGAGATATAGCAATCAGCCCCAGCATTTT
CDR3aa: CASSQEGGQRYSNQPQHF

d_gene: -
abundance: -
j_gene: TRBJ2-6
v_gene: TRBV10-3
CDR3nt: TGTGCCATCAGTGAGCTCCCTGGGGCCAACGTCCTGACTTTC
CDR3aa: CAISELPGANVLTF

d_gene: TRBD1
abundance: -
j_gene: TRBJ2-7
v_gene: TRBV15
CDR3nt: TGTGCCACCAGCAGCCGGACAGGTGGGCCCTACGAGCAGTACTTC
CDR3aa: CATSSRTGGPYEQYF

d_gene: -
abundance: few
j_gene: TRBJ1-1
v_gene: TRBV2
CDR3nt: TGTGCCAGCAGTGAAGGTCGGGGGTGGACTGAAGCTTTCTTT
CDR3aa: CASSEGRGWTEAFF

d_gene: -
abundance: once
j_gene: TRBJ1-1
v_gene: TRBV12-5
CDR3nt: TGTGCTAGTGGTTTGGGGGGGGGCACTGAAGCTTTCTTT
CDR3aa: CASGLGGGTEAFF

d_gene: TRBD1
abundance: -
j_gene: TRBJ2-2
v_gene: TRBV19
CDR3nt: TGTGCCGGCAGACAGGGCCCCGGGGAGCTGTTTTTT
CDR3aa: CAGRQGPGELFF

d_gene: TRBD1
abundance: -
j_gene: TRBJ2-2
v_gene: TRBV7-7
CDR3nt: TGTGCTAGCAGACCTAACAGGGGCGGGGAGCTGTTTTTT
CDR3aa: CASRPNRGGELFF

d_gene: TRBD2
abundance: once
j_gene: TRBJ2-7
v_gene: TRBV6-5
CDR3nt: TGTGCCAGCAGGAAGACTAGCGGGGGGATTTACGAGCAGTACTTC
CDR3aa: CASRKTSGGIYEQYF